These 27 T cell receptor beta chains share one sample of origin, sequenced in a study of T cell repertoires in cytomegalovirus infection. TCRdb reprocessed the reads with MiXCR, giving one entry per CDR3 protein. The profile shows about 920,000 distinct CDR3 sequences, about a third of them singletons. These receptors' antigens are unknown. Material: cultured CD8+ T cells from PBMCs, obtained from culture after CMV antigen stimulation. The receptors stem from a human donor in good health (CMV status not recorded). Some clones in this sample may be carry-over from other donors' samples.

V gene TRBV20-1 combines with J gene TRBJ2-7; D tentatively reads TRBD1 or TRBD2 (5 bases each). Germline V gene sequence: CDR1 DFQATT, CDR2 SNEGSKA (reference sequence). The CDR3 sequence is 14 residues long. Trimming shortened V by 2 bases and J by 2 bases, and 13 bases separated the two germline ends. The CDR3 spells CSARNRDGTYEQYF. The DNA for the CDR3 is TGCAGTGCTAGAAACCGGGACGGCACCTACGAGCAGTACTTC.

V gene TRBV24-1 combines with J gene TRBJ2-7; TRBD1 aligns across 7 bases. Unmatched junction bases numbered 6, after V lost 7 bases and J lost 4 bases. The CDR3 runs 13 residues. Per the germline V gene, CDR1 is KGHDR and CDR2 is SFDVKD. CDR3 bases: TGTGCCACCAGCAGGGGGTTCGGATACGAGCAGTACTTC. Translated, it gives CATSRGFGYEQYF.

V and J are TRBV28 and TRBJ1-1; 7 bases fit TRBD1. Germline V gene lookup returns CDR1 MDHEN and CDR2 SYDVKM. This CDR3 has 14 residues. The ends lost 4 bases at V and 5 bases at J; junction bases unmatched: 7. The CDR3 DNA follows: TGTGCCAGCAGTTCTACAGGGGTGGTAACTGAAGCTTTCTTT. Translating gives CASSSTGVVTEAFF.

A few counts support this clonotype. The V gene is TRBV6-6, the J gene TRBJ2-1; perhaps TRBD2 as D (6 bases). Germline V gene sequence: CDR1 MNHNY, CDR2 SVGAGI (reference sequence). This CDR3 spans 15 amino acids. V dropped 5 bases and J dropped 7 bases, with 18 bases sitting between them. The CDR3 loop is CASSMAPGGENEQFF. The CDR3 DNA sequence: TGTGCCAGCAGTATGGCTCCCGGGGGAGAGAATGAGCAGTTCTTC.

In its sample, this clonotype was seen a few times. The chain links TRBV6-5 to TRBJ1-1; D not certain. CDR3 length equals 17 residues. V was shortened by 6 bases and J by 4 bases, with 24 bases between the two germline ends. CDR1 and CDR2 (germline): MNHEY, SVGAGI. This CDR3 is CASSYDLGPGWSTEAFF. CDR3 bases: TGTGCCAGCAGCTATGATTTAGGACCAGGTTGGAGCACTGAAGCTTTCTTT.

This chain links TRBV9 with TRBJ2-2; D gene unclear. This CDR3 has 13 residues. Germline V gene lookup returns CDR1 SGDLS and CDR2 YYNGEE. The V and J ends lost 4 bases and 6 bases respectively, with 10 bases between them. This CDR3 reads CASSYLGAGELFF. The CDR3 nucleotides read TGTGCCAGCAGCTACCTGGGCGCCGGGGAGCTGTTTTTT.

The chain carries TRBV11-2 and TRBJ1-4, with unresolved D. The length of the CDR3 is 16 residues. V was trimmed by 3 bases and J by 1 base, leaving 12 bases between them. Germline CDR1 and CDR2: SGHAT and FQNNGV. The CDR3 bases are TGTGCCAGCAGCTTTGGAGCACAGCAAACTAATGAAAAACTGTTTTTT. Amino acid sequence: CASSFGAQQTNEKLFF.

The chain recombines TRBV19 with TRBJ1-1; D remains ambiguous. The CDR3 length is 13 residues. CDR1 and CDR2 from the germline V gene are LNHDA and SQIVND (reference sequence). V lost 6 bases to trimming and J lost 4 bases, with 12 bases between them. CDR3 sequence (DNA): TGTGCCAGTAGCCCCTGGGGATCCACTGAAGCTTTCTTT. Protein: CASSPWGSTEAFF.

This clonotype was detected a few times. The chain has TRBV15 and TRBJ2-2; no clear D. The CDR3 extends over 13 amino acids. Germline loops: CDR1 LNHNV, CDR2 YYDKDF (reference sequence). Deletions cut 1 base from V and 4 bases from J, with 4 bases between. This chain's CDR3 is CATSRATTGELFF. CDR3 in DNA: TGTGCCACCAGCAGAGCTACCACCGGGGAGCTGTTTTTT.

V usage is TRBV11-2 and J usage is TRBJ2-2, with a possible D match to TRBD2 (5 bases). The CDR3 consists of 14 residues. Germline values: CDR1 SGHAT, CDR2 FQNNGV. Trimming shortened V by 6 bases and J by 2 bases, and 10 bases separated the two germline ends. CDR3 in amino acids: CASRQPGNTGELFF. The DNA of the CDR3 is TGTGCCAGCAGGCAACCGGGAAACACCGGGGAGCTGTTTTTT.

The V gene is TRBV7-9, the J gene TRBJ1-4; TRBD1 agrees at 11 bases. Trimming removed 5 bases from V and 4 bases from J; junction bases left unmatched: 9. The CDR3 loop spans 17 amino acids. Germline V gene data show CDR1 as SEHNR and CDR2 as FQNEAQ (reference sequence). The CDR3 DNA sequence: TGTGCCAGCAGCGACCGGGACAGGGGGTTTGTTAATGAAAAACTGTTTTTT. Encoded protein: CASSDRDRGFVNEKLFF.

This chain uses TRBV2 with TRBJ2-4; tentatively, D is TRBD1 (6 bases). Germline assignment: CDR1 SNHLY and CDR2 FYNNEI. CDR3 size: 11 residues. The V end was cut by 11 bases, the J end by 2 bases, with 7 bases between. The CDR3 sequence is CARDTKNIQYF. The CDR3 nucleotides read TGTGCCCGGGACACCAAAAACATTCAGTACTTC.

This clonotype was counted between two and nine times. In nucleotides, the CDR3 is TGTGCCAGTAGTATTTACAGCCAGTATTATGGCTACACCTTC. Its protein product is CASSIYSQYYGYTF. V usage is TRBV19 and J usage is TRBJ1-2; D not certain. This CDR3 contains 14 residues. Germline assignment: CDR1 LNHDA and CDR2 SQIVND (reference sequence). V lost 3 bases and J 5 bases, leaving 13 bases between the germline ends.

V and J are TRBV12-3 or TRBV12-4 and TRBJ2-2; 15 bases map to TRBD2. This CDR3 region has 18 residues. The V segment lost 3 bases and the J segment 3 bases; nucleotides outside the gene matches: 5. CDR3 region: CASSFRTSGGADTGELFF. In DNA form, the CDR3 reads TGTGCCAGCAGTTTCCGGACTAGCGGGGGGGCGGACACCGGGGAGCTGTTTTTT.

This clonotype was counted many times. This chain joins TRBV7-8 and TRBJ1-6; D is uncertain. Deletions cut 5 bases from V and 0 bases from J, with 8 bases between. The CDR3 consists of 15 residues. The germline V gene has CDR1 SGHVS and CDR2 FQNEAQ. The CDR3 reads CASSRGVSYNSPLHF. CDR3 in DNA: TGTGCCAGCAGCCGGGGTGTCTCCTATAATTCACCCCTCCACTTT.

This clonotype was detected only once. CDR3 nucleotide sequence: TGCGCCAGCAGCTCGGACTATAGAGAAGAGACCCAGTACTTC. Translating gives CASSSDYREETQYF. The chain links TRBV5-1 to TRBJ2-5, with TRBD2 as a possible D gene (6 bases). The CDR3 loop spans 14 amino acids. V dropped 3 bases and J dropped 3 bases, with 12 bases sitting between them. Germline V gene sequence: CDR1 SGHRS, CDR2 YFSETQ. Combining the CDR3 with reference TRBV5-1 and TRBJ2-5 gives the whole variable domain KAGVTQTPRYLIKTRGQQVTLSCSPISGHRSVSWYQQTPGQGLQFLFEYFSETQRNKGNFPGRFSGRQFSNSRSEMNVSTLELGDSALYLCASSSDYREETQYFGPGTRLLVL.

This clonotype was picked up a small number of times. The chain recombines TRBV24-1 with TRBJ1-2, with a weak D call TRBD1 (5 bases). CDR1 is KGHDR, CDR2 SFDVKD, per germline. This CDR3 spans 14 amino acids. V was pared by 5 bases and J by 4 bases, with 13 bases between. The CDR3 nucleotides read TGTGCCACCAGTGGCGACAGTCTTGGCTATGGCTACACCTTC. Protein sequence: CATSGDSLGYGYTF.

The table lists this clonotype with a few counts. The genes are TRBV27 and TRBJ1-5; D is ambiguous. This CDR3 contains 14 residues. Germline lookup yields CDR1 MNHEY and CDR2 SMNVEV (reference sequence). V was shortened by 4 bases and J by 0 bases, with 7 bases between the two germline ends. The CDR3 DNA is TGTGCCAGCAGTTCGTGGGGTAGCAATCAGCCCCAGCATTTT. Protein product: CASSSWGSNQPQHF.

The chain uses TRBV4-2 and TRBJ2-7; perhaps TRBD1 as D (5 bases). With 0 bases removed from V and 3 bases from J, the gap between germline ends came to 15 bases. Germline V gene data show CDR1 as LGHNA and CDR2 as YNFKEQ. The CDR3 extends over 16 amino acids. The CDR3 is CASSQDSSDTYYEQYF. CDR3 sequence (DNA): TGTGCCAGCAGCCAAGATTCCTCGGACACATACTACGAGCAGTACTTC.

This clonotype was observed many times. CDR3 in DNA: TGTGCCAGCAGCTTAACTGCGGGGGGGCATTACGAGCAGTACGTC. This gives the protein CASSLTAGGHYEQYV. The chain combines TRBV7-2 with TRBJ2-7; 9 bases are a match to TRBD2. The CDR3 extends over 15 amino acids. Germline V lookup: CDR1 SGHTA, CDR2 FQGNSA. The V segment lost 2 bases and the J segment 4 bases; nucleotides outside the gene matches: 6.

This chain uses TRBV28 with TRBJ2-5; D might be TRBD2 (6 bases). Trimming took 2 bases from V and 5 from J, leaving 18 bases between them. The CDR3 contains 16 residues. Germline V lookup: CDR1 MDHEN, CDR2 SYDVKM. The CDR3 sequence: CASSLLLAVLEETQYF. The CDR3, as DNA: TGTGCCAGCAGTTTACTTTTAGCGGTGTTGGAGGAGACCCAGTACTTC.

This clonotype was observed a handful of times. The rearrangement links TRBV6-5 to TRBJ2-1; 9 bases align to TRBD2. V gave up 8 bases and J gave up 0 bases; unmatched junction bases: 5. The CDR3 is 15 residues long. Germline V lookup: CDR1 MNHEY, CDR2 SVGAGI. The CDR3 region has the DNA TGTGCCAGCGCGGGGGGGGGCCCCTCCTACAATGAGCAGTTCTTC. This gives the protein CASAGGGPSYNEQFF.

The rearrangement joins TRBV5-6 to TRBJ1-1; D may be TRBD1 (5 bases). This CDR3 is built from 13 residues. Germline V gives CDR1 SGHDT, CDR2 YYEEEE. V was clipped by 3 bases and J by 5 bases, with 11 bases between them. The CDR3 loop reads CASSWGWGTEAFF. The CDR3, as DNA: TGTGCCAGCAGCTGGGGCTGGGGAACTGAAGCTTTCTTT.

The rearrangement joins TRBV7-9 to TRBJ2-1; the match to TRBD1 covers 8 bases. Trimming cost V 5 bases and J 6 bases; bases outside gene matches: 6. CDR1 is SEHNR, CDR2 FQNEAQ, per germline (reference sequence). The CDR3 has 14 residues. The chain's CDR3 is CASSAWTGSNEQFF. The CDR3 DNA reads TGTGCCAGCAGCGCCTGGACAGGGAGCAATGAGCAGTTCTTC.

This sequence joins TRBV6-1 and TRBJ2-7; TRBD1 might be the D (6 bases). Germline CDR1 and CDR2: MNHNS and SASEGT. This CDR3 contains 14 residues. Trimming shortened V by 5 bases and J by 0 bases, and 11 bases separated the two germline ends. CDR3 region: CASSWTANSYEQYV. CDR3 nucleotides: TGTGCCAGCAGTTGGACAGCTAACTCCTACGAGCAGTACGTC.

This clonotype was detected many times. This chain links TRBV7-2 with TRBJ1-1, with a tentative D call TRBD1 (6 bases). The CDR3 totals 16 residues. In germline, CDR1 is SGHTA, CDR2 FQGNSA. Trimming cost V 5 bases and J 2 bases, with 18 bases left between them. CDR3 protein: CASSRGFGRSNTEAFF. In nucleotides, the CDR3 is TGTGCCAGCAGCAGGGGGTTCGGCCGTTCAAACACTGAAGCTTTCTTT.

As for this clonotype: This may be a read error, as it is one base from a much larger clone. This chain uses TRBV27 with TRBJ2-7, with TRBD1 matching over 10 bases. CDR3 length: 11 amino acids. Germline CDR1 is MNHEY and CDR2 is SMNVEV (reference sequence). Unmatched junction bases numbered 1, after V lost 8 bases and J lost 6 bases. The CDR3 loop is CASWTGGEQYF. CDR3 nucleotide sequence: TGTGCCAGCTGGACAGGGGGCGAGCAGTACTTC.